Listed here are 27 T cell receptor beta chains from one sample, sequenced in a study of shared clonotypes between healthy human individuals. Method: immunoSEQ multiplex PCR; TCRdb's copy keeps in-frame clones and lacks some. The sample lists some 2,500,000 clones, around 90% occurring once. The sample was naive CD4+ T cells from PBMCs. The subset denotes: CD45RA+ positively selected. All receptors derive from a man aged 18 to 29 in good health. Some clones in this sample may be carry-over from other donors' samples.

The chain employs TRBV6-5 and TRBJ2-7; 9 bases match TRBD1. The length of the CDR3 is 14 residues. Germline V gives CDR1 MNHEY, CDR2 SVGAGI. V shed 6 bases, J shed 2 bases, and the junction held 5 bases outside the gene matches. The CDR3 sequence is CASSVRTGAYEQYF. The CDR3 DNA follows: TGTGCCAGCAGCGTGAGGACAGGGGCCTACGAGCAGTACTTC.

The chain recombines TRBV5-1 with TRBJ1-1; 7 positions agree with TRBD1. With 5 bases clipped from V and 3 bases from J, the junction kept 7 bases outside the gene matches. The CDR3 loop spans 14 amino acids. Germline V lookup: CDR1 SGHRS, CDR2 YFSETQ. CDR3 bases: TGCGCCAGCAGTCAGAGGGGGCTTCACACTGAAGCTTTCTTT. It translates to CASSQRGLHTEAFF.

The CDR3 loop reads CASSQYWVRGREQYF. DNA for the CDR3: TGTGCCAGCAGCCAATACTGGGTTAGGGGCCGCGAGCAGTACTTC. V and J are TRBV28 and TRBJ2-7; D possibly corresponds to TRBD1 (5 bases). The germline CDR1 and CDR2 sequences are MDHEN and SYDVKM. V lost 6 bases and J lost 6, with 21 bases in between. The CDR3 spans 15 residues.

The chain recombines TRBV27 with TRBJ1-2; D remains unclear. V was trimmed by 6 bases and J by 1 base, leaving 12 bases between them. CDR3 length equals 14 residues. The germline V gene has CDR1 MNHEY and CDR2 SMNVEV (reference sequence). CDR3 coding DNA: TGTGCCAGCAGAGACTACTCCTATAACTATGGCTACACCTTC. Protein: CASRDYSYNYGYTF.

The rearrangement joins TRBV5-4 to TRBJ2-3; TRBD2 matches at 12 bases. Trimming at V came to 2 bases and at J to 0 bases, leaving 1 base not matched to a gene. The CDR3 totals 16 residues. Germline V gene data show CDR1 as SGHNT and CDR2 as YYREEE (reference sequence). CDR3 sequence reads: CASSFGTSGSTDTQYF. The CDR3 nucleotides read TGTGCCAGCAGCTTTGGGACTAGCGGGAGCACAGATACGCAGTATTTT.

The chain joins TRBV5-1 to TRBJ1-4; D is unclear. CDR1 is SGHRS and CDR2 is YFSETQ in the germline V gene. Deletions cut 4 bases from V and 4 bases from J, with 8 bases between. The CDR3 consists of 13 residues. The CDR3 sequence is CASSRELNEKLFF. CDR3 DNA: TGCGCCAGCAGCCGGGAACTTAATGAAAAACTGTTTTTT.

The chain has TRBV28 and TRBJ2-1, with a possible D match to TRBD2 (7 bases). CDR3 length: 16 residues. The ends were cut back, 5 bases at V and 2 bases at J, with 16 bases in the middle. CDR1 and CDR2 from the germline V gene are MDHEN and SYDVKM. In DNA form, the CDR3 reads TGTGCCAGCAGTAGGAATGGGGGGGCGGCCTACAATGAGCAGTTCTTC. Its translation: CASSRNGGAAYNEQFF.

CDR3 sequence (DNA): TGTGCCAGCAGACCACACGGGACTAGCGGGACTGACAATGAGCAGTTCTTC. Translation gives CASRPHGTSGTDNEQFF. The chain joins TRBV27 to TRBJ2-1; 13 bases are shared with TRBD2. The CDR3 is 17 residues long. V lost 6 bases, J lost 5 bases, and 10 bases stayed unmatched. Per germline, CDR1 MNHEY and CDR2 SMNVEV (reference sequence).

CDR3 protein: CASSPAPGATYEQYF. The CDR3 DNA is TGTGCCAGCTCACCGGCGCCGGGGGCCACCTACGAGCAGTACTTC. The chain uses TRBV18 and TRBJ2-7, with D perhaps matching TRBD1 or TRBD2 (6 bases each). The germline gives CDR1 KGHSH, CDR2 LQKENI. The CDR3 runs 15 residues. V gave up 3 bases and J gave up 2 bases, with 14 bases separating them. Together with reference TRBV18 and TRBJ2-7, the CDR3 gives the full variable domain: NAGVMQNPRHLVRRRGQEARLRCSPMKGHSHVYWYRQLPEEGLKFMVYLQKENIIDESGMPKERFSAEFPKEGPSILRIQQVVRGDSAAYFCASSPAPGATYEQYFGPGTRLTVT.

CDR3 sequence reads: CASSFRRLAGLYNEQFF. CDR3 DNA sequence: TGTGCCAGCAGCTTCCGACGACTAGCGGGGCTCTACAATGAGCAGTTCTTC. V and J are TRBV7-2 and TRBJ2-1, with 11 bases that match TRBD2. Trimming took 3 bases from V and 3 from J; bases not matched to a gene: 7. The germline V gene has CDR1 SGHTA and CDR2 FQGNSA. The CDR3 has 17 residues.

J is TRBJ2-6 and V is TRBV7-2; D not certain. The V gene lost 7 bases and the J gene lost 4 bases, with 8 bases spanning the gap. The CDR3 consists of 13 residues. Germline V gene lookup returns CDR1 SGHTA and CDR2 FQGNSA. The CDR3 region has the DNA TGTGCCAGCAACCTGTCCGGGGCCAACGTCCTGACTTTC. Translating it yields CASNLSGANVLTF.

The DNA of the CDR3 is TGCGCCAGCAGCCCAGGACTAGCGAGATCCTCCTACGAGCAGTACTTC. Translation: CASSPGLARSSYEQYF. The chain has TRBV5-1 and TRBJ2-7; 9 nucleotides line up with TRBD2. Losses at the gene ends were 4 bases for V and 0 bases for J; bases not matched to a gene: 8. The CDR3 length is 16 residues. Germline CDR1 SGHRS, CDR2 YFSETQ.

V and J are TRBV28 and TRBJ2-7; 8 nucleotides align to TRBD1. The junction had 11 bases not matched to a gene; V was cut back by 3 bases and J by 1 base. There are 17 residues in the CDR3. In germline, CDR1 is MDHEN, CDR2 SYDVKM. CDR3 bases: TGTGCCAGCAGTTTGGGTGTCCAGGGGGCGGGTTCCTACGAGCAGTACTTC. Amino acids: CASSLGVQGAGSYEQYF.

The J gene is TRBJ2-5, the V gene TRBV18; D is undetermined. CDR1 and CDR2 from the germline V gene are KGHSH and LQKENI. The V and J ends lost 3 bases and 1 base respectively, with 9 bases between them. This CDR3 has 14 amino acids. In DNA form, the CDR3 reads TGTGCCAGCTCACCCAGTGCGCTCCAAGAGACCCAGTACTTC. The encoded protein is CASSPSALQETQYF.

This chain uses TRBV27 with TRBJ2-7; 8 positions agree with TRBD1. The CDR3 has 16 amino acids. Germline lookup yields CDR1 MNHEY and CDR2 SMNVEV (reference sequence). V trimming: 0 bases; J trimming: 7 bases; junction bases outside the gene matches: 11. DNA of the CDR3: TGTGCCAGCAGTTTATCCAGGGGGCGCCGGACGGGGGAGCAGTACTTC. Translated, it gives CASSLSRGRRTGEQYF.

This clone came up a few times. The chain recombines TRBV29-1 with TRBJ2-7; no clear D gene. The V gene lost 4 bases and the J gene lost 6 bases, with 10 bases spanning the gap. This CDR3 has 11 residues. The germline gives CDR1 SQVTM, CDR2 ANQGSEA. This CDR3 is CSVGGWGEQYF. CDR3 nucleotides: TGCAGCGTTGGGGGATGGGGCGAGCAGTACTTC.

This chain uses TRBV7-3 with TRBJ2-5; 9 bases map to TRBD1. Germline V gene data show CDR1 as SGHTA and CDR2 as FQGTGA. The V gene end was trimmed by 6 bases and the J gene end by 5 bases; junction bases not matched to a gene: 13. CDR3 length equals 16 residues. In DNA, the CDR3 is TGTGCCAGCAGTCCACGGGGGACAGGGCTTTGGGAGACCCAGTACTTC. As protein: CASSPRGTGLWETQYF.

A single count supports this clone. CDR3 in DNA: TGCGCCAGCAGCTTGGAGGGACAGCTCGGGCAGTTCTTC. It codes for CASSLEGQLGQFF. V and J are TRBV5-1 and TRBJ2-1; TRBD1 agrees at 7 bases. Per germline, CDR1 SGHRS and CDR2 YFSETQ. Trimming cost V 0 bases and J 12 bases; bases outside gene matches: 6. The CDR3 is made up of 13 amino acids.

The rearrangement links TRBV28 to TRBJ2-7; 7 bases map to TRBD2. V gave up 5 bases and J gave up 9 bases; unmatched junction bases: 7. The CDR3 extends over 12 amino acids. Germline V gives CDR1 MDHEN, CDR2 SYDVKM. Here the CDR3 reads CASSAEGRVQYF. The CDR3 DNA reads as TGTGCCAGCAGTGCCGAAGGGAGGGTGCAGTACTTC.

Notes on this clone: This sequence is one base from a far larger clone and is likely a read error. This same CDR3 is encoded by further DNA sequences in the sample. This chain connects TRBV7-9 to TRBJ1-5; the match to TRBD1 covers 11 bases. The V segment lost 5 bases and the J segment 6 bases; nucleotides outside the gene matches: 0. Looked up from germline, CDR1 is SEHNR and CDR2 is FQNEAQ (reference sequence). The CDR3 spans 13 residues. CDR3 bases: TGTGCCAGCAGCGGGACAGGGGGTCAGCCCCAGCATTTT. It codes for CASSGTGGQPQHF.

This clone has just a few counts. J is TRBJ2-7 and V is TRBV11-2; D gene unclear. Per the germline V gene, CDR1 is SGHAT and CDR2 is FQNNGV. V gave up 0 bases and J gave up 2 bases, with 17 bases separating them. The CDR3 loop spans 17 amino acids. The CDR3 DNA reads TGTGCCAGCAGCTTAGATACTCACCAAACAATCCCCTACGAGCAGTACTTC. This gives the protein CASSLDTHQTIPYEQYF.

V is TRBV4-1 and J is TRBJ1-6; D is unresolved. This CDR3 comprises 18 residues. Germline CDR1 reads MGHRA; CDR2 reads YSYEKL. Trimming left V 4 bases short and J 7 bases short, with 23 bases between. The CDR3 region is CASSPLRMGKIENSPLHF. The CDR3 DNA follows: TGCGCCAGCAGCCCATTACGAATGGGAAAAATCGAAAATTCACCCCTCCACTTT.

V is TRBV6-1 and J is TRBJ1-1; a possible D gene is TRBD1 (5 bases). Trimming cost V 8 bases and J 5 bases, with 21 bases left between them. The germline V gene encodes CDR1 MNHNS and CDR2 SASEGT. This CDR3 contains 15 residues. The CDR3 sequence: CASPIPGAGGTEAFF. CDR3 nucleotides: TGTGCCAGCCCTATTCCAGGCGCTGGGGGGACTGAAGCTTTCTTT.

The rearrangement joins TRBV5-1 to TRBJ2-3; D is perhaps TRBD1 or TRBD2 (5 bases each). This CDR3 contains 14 residues. Germline V CDR1 and CDR2: SGHRS, YFSETQ. V gave up 4 bases and J gave up 1 base, with 10 bases separating them. The CDR3 protein is CASSQRGRTDTQYF. The CDR3 DNA reads as TGCGCCAGCAGCCAACGGGGACGCACAGATACGCAGTATTTT.

This rearrangement joins TRBV9 to TRBJ2-7; 8 positions agree with TRBD2. CDR3 length equals 15 residues. V lost 0 bases and J lost 5; bases outside the gene matches: 7. Germline V lookup: CDR1 SGDLS, CDR2 YYNGEE. In nucleotides, the CDR3 is TGTGCCAGCAGCGTAGAAGCGGGAGTGGCCCACGAGCAGTACTTC. Protein: CASSVEAGVAHEQYF.

The chain has TRBV7-9 and TRBJ2-3, with 8 nucleotides matching TRBD2. In germline, CDR1 is SEHNR, CDR2 FQNEAQ (reference sequence). The trim removed 5 bases at V and 2 bases at J, leaving 18 bases unmatched. The CDR3 contains 19 residues. For the CDR3, the DNA is TGTGCCAGCAGCCGGTCGGGCACTAGCGGCGGCTGGGCCACAGATACGCAGTATTTT. This sequence encodes CASSRSGTSGGWATDTQYF.

The chain is built from TRBV10-3 and TRBJ1-4; D unresolved. CDR3 length equals 16 residues. The ends were cut back, 3 bases at V and 0 bases at J, with 11 bases in the middle. Germline V gene data show CDR1 as ENHRY and CDR2 as SYGVKD. CDR3 nucleotide sequence: TGTGCCATCAGTGAAGCGGCCGTGACAACTAATGAAAAACTGTTTTTT. It codes for CAISEAAVTTNEKLFF.